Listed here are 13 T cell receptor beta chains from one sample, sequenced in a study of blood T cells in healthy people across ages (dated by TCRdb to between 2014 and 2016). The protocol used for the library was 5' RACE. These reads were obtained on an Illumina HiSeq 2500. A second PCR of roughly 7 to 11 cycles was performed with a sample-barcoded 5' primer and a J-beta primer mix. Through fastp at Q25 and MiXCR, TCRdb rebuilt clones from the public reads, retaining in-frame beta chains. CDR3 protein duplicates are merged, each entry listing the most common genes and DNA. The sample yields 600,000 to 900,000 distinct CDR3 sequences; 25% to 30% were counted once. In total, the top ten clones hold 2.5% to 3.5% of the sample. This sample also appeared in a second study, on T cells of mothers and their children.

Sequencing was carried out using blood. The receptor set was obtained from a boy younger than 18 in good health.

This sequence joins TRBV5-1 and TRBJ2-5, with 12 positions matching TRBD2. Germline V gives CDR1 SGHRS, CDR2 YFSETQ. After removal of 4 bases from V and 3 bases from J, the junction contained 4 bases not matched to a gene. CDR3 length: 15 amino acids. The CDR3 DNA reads TGCGCCAGCAGCCCTAGCGGGAGGGCCGAAGAGACCCAGTACTTC. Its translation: CASSPSGRAEETQYF.

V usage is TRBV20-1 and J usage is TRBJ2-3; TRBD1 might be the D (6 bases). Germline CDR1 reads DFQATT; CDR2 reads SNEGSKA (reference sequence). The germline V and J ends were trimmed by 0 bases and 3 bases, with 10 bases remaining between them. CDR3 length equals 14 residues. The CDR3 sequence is CSARDLTGTDTQYF. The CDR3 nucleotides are TGCAGTGCTAGAGATTTAACAGGGACAGATACGCAGTATTTT.

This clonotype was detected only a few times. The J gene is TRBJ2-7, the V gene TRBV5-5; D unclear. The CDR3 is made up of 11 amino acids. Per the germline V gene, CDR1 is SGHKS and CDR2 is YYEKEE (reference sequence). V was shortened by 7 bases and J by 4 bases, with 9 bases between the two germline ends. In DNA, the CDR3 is TGTGCCAGCGTGTCATCGTACGAGCAGTACTTC. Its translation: CASVSSYEQYF. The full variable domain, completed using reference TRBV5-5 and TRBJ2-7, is DAGVTQSPTHLIKTRGQQVTLRCSPISGHKSVSWYQQVLGQGPQFIFQYYEKEERGRGNFPDRFSARQFPNYSSELNVNALLLGDSALYLCASVSSYEQYFGPGTRLTVT.

The CDR3 is CASSHRSGGFYEQYF. CDR3 DNA sequence: TGTGCCAGCAGCCATCGCAGCGGGGGGTTCTACGAGCAGTACTTC. The chain carries TRBV7-8 and TRBJ2-7, with 9 bases lining up with TRBD2. Per germline, CDR1 SGHVS and CDR2 FQNEAQ. The V and J ends lost 5 bases and 3 bases, in that order; junction bases with no gene match: 8. The CDR3 extends over 15 amino acids.

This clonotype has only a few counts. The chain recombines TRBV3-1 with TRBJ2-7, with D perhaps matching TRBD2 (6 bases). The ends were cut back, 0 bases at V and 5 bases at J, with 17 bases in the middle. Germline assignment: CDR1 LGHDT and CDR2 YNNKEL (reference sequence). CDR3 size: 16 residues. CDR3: CASSQEVRGLSNEQYF. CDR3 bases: TGTGCCAGCAGCCAAGAGGTGCGGGGCCTATCCAACGAGCAGTACTTC.

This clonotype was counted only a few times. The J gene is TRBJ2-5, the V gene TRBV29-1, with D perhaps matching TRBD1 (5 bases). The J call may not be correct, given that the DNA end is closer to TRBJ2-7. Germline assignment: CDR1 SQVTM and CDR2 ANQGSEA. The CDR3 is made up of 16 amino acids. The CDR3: CSVEVPDSLSTYEQYF. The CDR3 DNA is TGCAGCGTTGAAGTTCCCGACAGCCTCTCCACCTACGAGCAGTACTTC.

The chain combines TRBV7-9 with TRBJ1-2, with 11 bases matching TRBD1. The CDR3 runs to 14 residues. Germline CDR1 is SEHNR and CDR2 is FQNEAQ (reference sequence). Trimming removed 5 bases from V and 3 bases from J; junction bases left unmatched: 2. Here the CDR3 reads CASSGTGGDYGYTF. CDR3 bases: TGTGCCAGCAGCGGGACAGGGGGAGACTATGGCTACACCTTC.

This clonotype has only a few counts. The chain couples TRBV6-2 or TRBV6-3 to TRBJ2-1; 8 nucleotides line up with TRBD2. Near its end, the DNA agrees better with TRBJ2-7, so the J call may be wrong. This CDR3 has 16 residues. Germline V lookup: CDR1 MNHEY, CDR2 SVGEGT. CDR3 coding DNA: TGTGCCAGCAGTTACCCCAAGGGCGGGGGGACCTACGAGCAGTACTTC. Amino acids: CASSYPKGGGTYEQYF.

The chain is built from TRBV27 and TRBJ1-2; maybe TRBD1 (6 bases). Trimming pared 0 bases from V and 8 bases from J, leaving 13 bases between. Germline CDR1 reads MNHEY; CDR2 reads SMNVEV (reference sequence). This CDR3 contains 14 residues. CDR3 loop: CASSLSRTVSGYTF. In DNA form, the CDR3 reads TGTGCCAGCAGTTTATCCCGGACAGTTTCGGGCTACACCTTC.

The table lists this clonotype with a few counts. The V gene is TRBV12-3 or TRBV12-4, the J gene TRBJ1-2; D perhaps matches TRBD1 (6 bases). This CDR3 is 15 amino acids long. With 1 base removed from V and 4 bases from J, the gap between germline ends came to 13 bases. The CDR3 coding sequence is TGTGCCAGCAGTTTAGGGGCAGGGGAAGTCTATGGCTACACCTTC. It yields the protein CASSLGAGEVYGYTF.

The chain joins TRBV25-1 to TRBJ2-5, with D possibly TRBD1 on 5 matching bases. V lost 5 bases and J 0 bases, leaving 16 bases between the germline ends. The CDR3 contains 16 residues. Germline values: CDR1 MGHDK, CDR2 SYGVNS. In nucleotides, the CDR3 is TGTGCCAGCAGTCCATTTGGGCAGGGCAACCAAGAGACCCAGTACTTC. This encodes CASSPFGQGNQETQYF.

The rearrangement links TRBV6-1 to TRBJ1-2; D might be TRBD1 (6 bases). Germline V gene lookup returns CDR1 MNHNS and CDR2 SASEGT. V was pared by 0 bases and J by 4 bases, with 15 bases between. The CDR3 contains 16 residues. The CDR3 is CASSEAEGGVAYGYTF. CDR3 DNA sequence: TGTGCCAGCAGTGAAGCGGAAGGGGGGGTGGCCTATGGCTACACCTTC.

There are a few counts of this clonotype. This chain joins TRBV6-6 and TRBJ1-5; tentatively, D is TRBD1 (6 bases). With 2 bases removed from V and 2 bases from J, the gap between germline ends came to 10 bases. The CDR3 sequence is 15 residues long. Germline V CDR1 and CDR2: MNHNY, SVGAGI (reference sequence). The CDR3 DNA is TGTGCCAGCAGTTACAAATCAGGGGGCAATCAGCCCCAGCATTTT. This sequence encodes CASSYKSGGNQPQHF.